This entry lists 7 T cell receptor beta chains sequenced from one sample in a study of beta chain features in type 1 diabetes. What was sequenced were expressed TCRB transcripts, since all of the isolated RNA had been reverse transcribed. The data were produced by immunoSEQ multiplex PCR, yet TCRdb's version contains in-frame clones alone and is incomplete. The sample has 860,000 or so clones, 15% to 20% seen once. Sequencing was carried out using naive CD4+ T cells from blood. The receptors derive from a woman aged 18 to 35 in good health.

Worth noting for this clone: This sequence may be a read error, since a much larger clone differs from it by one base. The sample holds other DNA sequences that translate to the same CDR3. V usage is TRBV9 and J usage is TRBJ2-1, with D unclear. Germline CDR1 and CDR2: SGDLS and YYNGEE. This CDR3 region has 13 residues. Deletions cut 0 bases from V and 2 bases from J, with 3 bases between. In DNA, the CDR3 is TGTGCCAGCAGCGTAGGGACCTACAATGAGCAGTTCTTC. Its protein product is CASSVGTYNEQFF.

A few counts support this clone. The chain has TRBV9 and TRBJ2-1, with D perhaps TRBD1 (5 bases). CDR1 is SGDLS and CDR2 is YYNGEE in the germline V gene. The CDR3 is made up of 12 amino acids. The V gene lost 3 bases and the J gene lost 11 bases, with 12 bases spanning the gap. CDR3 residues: CASSEELGQQFF. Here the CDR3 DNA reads TGTGCCAGCAGCGAAGAATTGGGGCAGCAGTTCTTC.

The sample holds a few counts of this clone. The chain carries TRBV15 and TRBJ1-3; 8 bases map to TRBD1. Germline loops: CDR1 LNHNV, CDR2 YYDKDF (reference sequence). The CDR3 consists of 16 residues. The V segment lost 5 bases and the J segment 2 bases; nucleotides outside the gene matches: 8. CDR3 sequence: CATSGRTGGTGNTIYF. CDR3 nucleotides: TGTGCCACCAGCGGTCGAACAGGGGGGACTGGAAACACCATATATTTT.

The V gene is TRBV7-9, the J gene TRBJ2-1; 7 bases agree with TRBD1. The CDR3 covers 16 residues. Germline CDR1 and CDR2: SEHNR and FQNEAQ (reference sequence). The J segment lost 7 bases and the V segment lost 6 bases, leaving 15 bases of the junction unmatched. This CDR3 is CASRKILQGFKNEQFF. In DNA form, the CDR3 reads TGTGCCAGCAGGAAGATCCTACAGGGGTTCAAGAATGAGCAGTTCTTC. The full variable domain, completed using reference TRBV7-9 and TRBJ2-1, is DTGVSQNPRHKITKRGQNVTFRCDPISEHNRLYWYRQTLGQGPEFLTYFQNEAQLEKSRLLSDRFSAERPKGSFSTLEIQRTEQGDSAMYLCASRKILQGFKNEQFFGPGTRLTVL.

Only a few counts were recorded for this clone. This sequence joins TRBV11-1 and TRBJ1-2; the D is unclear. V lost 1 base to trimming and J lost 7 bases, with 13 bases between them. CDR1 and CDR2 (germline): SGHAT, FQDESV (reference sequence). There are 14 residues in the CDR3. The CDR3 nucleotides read TGTGCCAGCAGCTTAGGCCGTTCGGGAAGTGGCTACACCTTC. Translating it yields CASSLGRSGSGYTF.

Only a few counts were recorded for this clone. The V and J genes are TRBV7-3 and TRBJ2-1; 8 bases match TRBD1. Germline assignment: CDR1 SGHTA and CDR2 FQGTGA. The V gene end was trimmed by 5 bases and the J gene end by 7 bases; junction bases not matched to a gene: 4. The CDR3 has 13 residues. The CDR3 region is CASSRNRGNEQFF. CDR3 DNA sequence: TGTGCCAGCAGCAGAAACAGGGGGAATGAGCAGTTCTTC.

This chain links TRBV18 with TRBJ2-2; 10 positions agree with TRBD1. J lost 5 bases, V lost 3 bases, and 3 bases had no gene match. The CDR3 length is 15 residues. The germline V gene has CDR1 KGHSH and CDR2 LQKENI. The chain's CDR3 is CASSPGQGRTGELFF. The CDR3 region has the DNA TGTGCCAGCTCACCGGGACAGGGGCGTACCGGGGAGCTGTTTTTT.